This T cell receptor (beta chain) was documented in a study of PD-1 blockade in classical Hodgkin lymphoma. Each patient relapsed following autologous stem cell transplantation, and prior brentuximab vedotin exposure differed. Patients had relapsed/refractory classical Hodgkin lymphoma with complete response, partial response or progressive disease as best response. Trimming at V came to 4 bases and at J to 6 bases, leaving 6 bases not matched to a gene. This CDR3 comprises 15 residues. The germline CDR1 and CDR2 sequences are SGHRS and YFSETQ. Clones were read by immunoSEQ multiplex PCR, and TCRdb kept only the in-frame ones, dropping some. Of 35,000 to 45,000 clones in the sample, 87% were seen once. Turning to this clone: Its matching antigen is unknown.

Study results and limitations: Researchers reported that CD4+ TCR diversity, though not CD8+, rose significantly by C4D1. It was reported that newly diagnosed patients had less baseline TCR diversity than healthy donors.

The sample in question was peripheral blood mononuclear cells (PBMCs), obtained at baseline. The sequence was obtained from a human donor with classical Hodgkin lymphoma. V usage is TRBV5-1 and J usage is TRBJ2-2; 10 bases are shared with TRBD1. CDR3 in DNA: TGCGCCAGCAGCGCAGACAGGGGGCGGGCCGGGGAGCTGTTTTTT. Amino acid sequence: CASSADRGRAGELFF.